This record concerns one T cell receptor beta chain sequence. This table comes from immunoSEQ multiplex PCR, and its TCRdb copy is limited to in-frame clones, with some not included. Of approximately 2,300,000 clones listed, 85% to 95% are singletons. The source of the sample is a study of shared clonotypes between healthy human individuals. Trimming took 4 bases from V and 3 from J; bases not matched to a gene: 7. The CDR3 loop spans 16 amino acids. The chain is built from TRBV23-1 and TRBJ2-3; 10 nucleotides align to TRBD2. TRBV23-1 is assigned to the ORF class and has an uncertain function. The sequencing sample was made of naive CD4+ T cells from PBMCs. Subset noted: CD45RA+ positively selected. The receptor comes from a man aged 18 to 35 in good health. Some clones in this sample may be carry-over from other donors' samples. CDR3 in DNA: TGCGCCAGCAGTCCCCCCGTGGGACTAGCGACAGATACGCAGTATTTT. Its protein is CASSPPVGLATDTQYF.